These 13 T cell receptor beta chains were all obtained from the same sample, sequenced in a study of shared clonotypes between healthy human individuals. The table came from immunoSEQ multiplex PCR; TCRdb's copy has only in-frame clones and leaves some out. The table records hundreds of thousands of clones, roughly 96% of them present only once. Sequencing was carried out using memory CD8+ T cells sorted from blood. The subset: CD45RO+ cells pooled with CCR7-negative TemRA cells. Receptors originate from a man younger than 40 in good health.

This clone was counted once. V usage is TRBV10-2 and J usage is TRBJ1-5, with D possibly TRBD1 on 5 matching bases. CDR1 and CDR2 from the germline V gene are WSHSY and SAAADI. CDR3 length: 15 residues. V was clipped by 4 bases and J by 0 bases, with 10 bases between them. CDR3 amino acids: CASSAQGVSNQPQHF. The CDR3 nucleotides are TGCGCCAGCAGTGCTCAGGGAGTTAGCAATCAGCCCCAGCATTTT.

The rearrangement uses TRBV5-1 and TRBJ2-7; TRBD2 is a possible D gene (5 bases). V lost 2 bases, J lost 1 base, and 10 bases lay in between. Germline-derived CDR1 and CDR2 are SGHRS and YFSETQ. The CDR3 contains 14 residues. The CDR3, as DNA: TGCGCCAGCAGCTTCGCTAGCAAATCCTACGAGCAGTACTTC. Its translation is CASSFASKSYEQYF.

J is TRBJ2-7 and V is TRBV28; the D gene is possibly TRBD2 (6 bases). V lost 5 bases to trimming and J lost 1 base, with 18 bases between them. The CDR3 has 16 residues. Germline loops: CDR1 MDHEN, CDR2 SYDVKM. The CDR3 DNA reads TGTGCCAGCAGTGTCGCTTGGGGGGTAAATTCCTACGAGCAGTACTTC. It encodes CASSVAWGVNSYEQYF.

On this clone itself: Other DNA sequences from this sample encode an identical CDR3 as well. This chain connects TRBV5-1 to TRBJ2-1; 10 nucleotides agree with TRBD2. Germline V lookup: CDR1 SGHRS, CDR2 YFSETQ. This CDR3 region has 15 residues. Germline trimming cut 0 bases from V and 6 bases from J; bases unmatched to any gene: 3. CDR3 nucleotide sequence: TGCGCCAGCAGCTTGGTAGCGGGAGGAGGCAATGAGCAGTTCTTC. Its protein product is CASSLVAGGGNEQFF.

This sequence joins TRBV2 and TRBJ1-2; tentative D call: TRBD1 (5 bases). This CDR3 region has 11 residues. Between the trimmed V and J ends, which lost 11 bases and 10 bases, there was a span of 17 bases. The germline gives CDR1 SNHLY, CDR2 FYNNEI. CDR3 sequence (DNA): TGTGCCCAAAGCCCGGCGGGGGACTACACCTTC. Translation gives CAQSPAGDYTF.

This chain links TRBV6-5 with TRBJ2-1, with D hard to call. CDR1 and CDR2 from the germline V gene are MNHEY and SVGAGI. V lost 6 bases and J 9 bases, leaving 9 bases between the germline ends. The CDR3 contains 11 residues. The chain's CDR3 is CASSLDSEQFF. As DNA, the CDR3 is TGTGCCAGCAGCCTAGATTCTGAGCAGTTCTTC.

The sample holds one count of this clone. The rearrangement links TRBV5-1 to TRBJ2-3, with D uncertain. With 0 bases removed from V and 1 base from J, the gap between germline ends came to 9 bases. CDR1 and CDR2 (germline): SGHRS, YFSETQ. The CDR3 has 15 amino acids. The CDR3 reads CASSLALSGTDTQYF. The CDR3 coding sequence is TGCGCCAGCAGCTTGGCATTGTCAGGCACAGATACGCAGTATTTT.

The chain uses TRBV5-1 and TRBJ2-7; 7 positions agree with TRBD2. The CDR3 totals 15 residues. With V trimmed by 3 bases and J by 3 bases, 9 bases remained unmatched. Germline V CDR1 and CDR2: SGHRS, YFSETQ. CDR3 in amino acids: CASSSEGLPDYEQYF. The CDR3 DNA reads as TGCGCCAGCAGCTCGGAGGGACTACCCGACTACGAGCAGTACTTC.

The chain uses TRBV5-1 and TRBJ2-6; tentative D call: TRBD1 (6 bases). The ends were cut back, 3 bases at V and 3 bases at J, with 7 bases in the middle. The CDR3 loop spans 14 amino acids. Germline lookup yields CDR1 SGHRS and CDR2 YFSETQ. The CDR3 DNA reads TGCGCCAGCAGCTACAGGGTTGGGGCCAACGTCCTGACTTTC. It codes for CASSYRVGANVLTF.

About this clone: The sample holds other DNA sequences that translate to the same CDR3. V gene TRBV7-3 combines with J gene TRBJ2-2; unclear D gene. This CDR3 is built from 14 residues. Germline-derived CDR1 and CDR2 are SGHTA and FQGTGA. Trimming stripped 0 bases from V and 1 base from J, with 3 bases between. CDR3 region: CASSLTGNTGELFF. CDR3 bases: TGTGCCAGCAGCTTAACGGGGAACACCGGGGAGCTGTTTTTT.

The chain links TRBV6-5 to TRBJ2-7; D is undetermined. Germline V gene lookup returns CDR1 MNHEY and CDR2 SVGAGI. Trimming stripped 5 bases from V and 3 bases from J, with 8 bases between. There are 12 residues in the CDR3. The CDR3: CASSTYNYEQYF. CDR3 DNA: TGTGCCAGCAGTACCTACAACTACGAGCAGTACTTC.

This chain links TRBV28 with TRBJ2-6; 8 bases fit TRBD1. Germline lookup yields CDR1 MDHEN and CDR2 SYDVKM. The CDR3 consists of 16 residues. V lost 5 bases and J lost 4; bases outside the gene matches: 7. This chain's CDR3 is CASSIQGASGANVLTF. The CDR3 coding sequence is TGTGCCAGCAGTATTCAGGGGGCGAGCGGGGCCAACGTCCTGACTTTC. Full variable domain (rest looked up from reference TRBV28 and TRBJ2-6): DVKVTQSSRYLVKRTGEKVFLECVQDMDHENMFWYRQDPGLGLRLIYFSYDVKMKEKGDIPEGYSVSREKKERFSLILESASTNQTSMYLCASSIQGASGANVLTFGAGSRLTVL.

This chain connects TRBV6-5 to TRBJ1-3; TRBD1 might be the D (5 bases). The CDR3 runs 16 residues. V lost 0 bases and J 0 bases, leaving 9 bases between the germline ends. Germline assignment: CDR1 MNHEY and CDR2 SVGAGI. The CDR3 region has the DNA TGTGCCAGCAGTTACTCGAAGGGGAGCTCTGGAAACACCATATATTTT. It is translated as CASSYSKGSSGNTIYF.